The 3 T cell receptor beta chains below come from one sample, sequenced in a study of CD8 T cells in ankylosing spondylitis. Antigen specificity for these receptors is unknown. Study-level results: Ankylosing spondylitis blood appeared to carry a characteristic TCR beta motif of fewer than 10 highly homologous variants.

TCRdb redid the calling of the 5' RACE reads with MiXCR, one entry per CDR3 protein. The sample holds about 390,000 distinct CDR3 sequences, more than 20% seen once. The sample consisted of blood, either unsorted or a sorted T cell fraction (not recorded which). These receptors all come from a male donor with ankylosing spondylitis.

The gene calls are TRBV5-1 and TRBJ2-1; 7 nucleotides match TRBD1. This CDR3 region has 13 residues. V gave up 5 bases and J gave up 7 bases; unmatched junction bases: 6. The V gene's germline CDR1 is SGHRS and CDR2 YFSETQ. The CDR3 protein is CASRAGTENEQFF. CDR3 coding DNA: TGCGCCAGCAGGGCCGGGACAGAGAATGAGCAGTTCTTC. The complete variable domain, with remaining parts taken from reference TRBV5-1 and TRBJ2-1, reads KAGVTQTPRYLIKTRGQQVTLSCSPISGHRSVSWYQQTPGQGLQFLFEYFSETQRNKGNFPGRFSGRQFSNSRSEMNVSTLELGDSALYLCASRAGTENEQFFGPGTRLTVL.

In this sample, this clonotype turned up a few times. The chain is built from TRBV20-1 and TRBJ2-3, with TRBD1 matching 11 bases. Per the germline V gene, CDR1 is DFQATT and CDR2 is SNEGSKA (reference sequence). CDR3 length equals 15 residues. After removal of 6 bases from V and 3 bases from J, the junction contained 8 bases not matched to a gene. This CDR3 is CSAESRDRGTDTQYF. The CDR3 nucleotides read TGCAGTGCAGAGAGCCGGGACAGGGGGACAGATACGCAGTATTTT.

The chain uses TRBV18 and TRBJ2-1; TRBD2 agrees at 10 bases. CDR1 is KGHSH and CDR2 is LQKENI in the germline V gene. V trimming: 6 bases; J trimming: 10 bases; junction bases outside the gene matches: 6. The CDR3 is 13 residues long. CDR3 sequence: CASSGTSAQEQFF. CDR3 nucleotides: TGTGCCAGCTCCGGGACTAGCGCACAAGAGCAGTTCTTC.